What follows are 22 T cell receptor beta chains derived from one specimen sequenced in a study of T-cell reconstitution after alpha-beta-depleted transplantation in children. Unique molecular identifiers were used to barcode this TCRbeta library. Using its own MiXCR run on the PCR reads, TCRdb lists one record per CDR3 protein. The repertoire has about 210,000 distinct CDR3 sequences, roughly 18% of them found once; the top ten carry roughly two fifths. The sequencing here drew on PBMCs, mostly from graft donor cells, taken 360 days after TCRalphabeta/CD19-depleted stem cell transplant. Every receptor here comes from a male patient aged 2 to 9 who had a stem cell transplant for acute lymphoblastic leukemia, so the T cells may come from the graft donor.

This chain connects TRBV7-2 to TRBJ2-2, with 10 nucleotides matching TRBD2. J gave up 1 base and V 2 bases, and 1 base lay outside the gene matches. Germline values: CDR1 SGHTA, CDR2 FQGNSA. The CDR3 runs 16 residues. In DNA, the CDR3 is TGTGCCAGCAGCTTAACTAGCGGGGTGAACACCGGGGAGCTGTTTTTT. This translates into CASSLTSGVNTGELFF.

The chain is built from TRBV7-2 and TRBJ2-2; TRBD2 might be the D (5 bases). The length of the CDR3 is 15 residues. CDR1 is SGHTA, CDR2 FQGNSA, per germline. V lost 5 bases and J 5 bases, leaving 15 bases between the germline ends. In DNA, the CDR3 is TGTGCCAGCAGCATCGGAGGCCCGGGGACCGGGGAGCTGTTTTTT. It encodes CASSIGGPGTGELFF.

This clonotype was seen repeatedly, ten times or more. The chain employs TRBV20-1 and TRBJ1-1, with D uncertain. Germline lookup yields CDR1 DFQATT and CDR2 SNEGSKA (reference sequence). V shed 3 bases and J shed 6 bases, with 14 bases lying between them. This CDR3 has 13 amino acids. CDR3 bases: TGCAGTGCTAGCGATCAGGCGGAGGCTGAAGCTTTCTTT. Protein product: CSASDQAEAEAFF.

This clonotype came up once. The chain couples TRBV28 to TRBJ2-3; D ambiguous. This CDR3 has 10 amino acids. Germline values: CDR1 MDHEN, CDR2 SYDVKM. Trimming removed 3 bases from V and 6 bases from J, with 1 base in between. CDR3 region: CASSLDTQYF. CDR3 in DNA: TGTGCCAGCAGTTTGGATACGCAGTATTTT.

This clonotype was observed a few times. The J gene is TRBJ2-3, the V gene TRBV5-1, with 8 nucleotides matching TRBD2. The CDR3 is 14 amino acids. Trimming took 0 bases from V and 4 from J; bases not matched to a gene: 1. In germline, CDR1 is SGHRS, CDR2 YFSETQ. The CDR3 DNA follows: TGCGCCAGCAGCTTGGACGGGGGGGCAGATACGCAGTATTTT. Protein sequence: CASSLDGGADTQYF.

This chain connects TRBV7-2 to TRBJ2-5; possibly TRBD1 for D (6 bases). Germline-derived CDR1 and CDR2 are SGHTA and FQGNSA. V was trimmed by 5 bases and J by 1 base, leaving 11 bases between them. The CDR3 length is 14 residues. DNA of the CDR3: TGTGCCAGCAGCCGGGACACCTCCCAAGAGACCCAGTACTTC. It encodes CASSRDTSQETQYF.

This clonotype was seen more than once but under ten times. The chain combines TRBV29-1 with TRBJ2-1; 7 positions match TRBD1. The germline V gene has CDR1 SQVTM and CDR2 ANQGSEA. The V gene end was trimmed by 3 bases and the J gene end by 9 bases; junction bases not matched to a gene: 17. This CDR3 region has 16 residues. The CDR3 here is CSVDRGSLVSNREQFF. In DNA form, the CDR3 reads TGCAGCGTTGACAGGGGGTCCCTAGTATCCAATCGTGAGCAGTTCTTC.

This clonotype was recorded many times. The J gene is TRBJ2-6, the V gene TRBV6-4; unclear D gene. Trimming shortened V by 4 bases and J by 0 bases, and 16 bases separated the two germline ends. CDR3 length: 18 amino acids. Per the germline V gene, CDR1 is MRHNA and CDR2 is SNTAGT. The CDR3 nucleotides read TGTGCCAGCAGTGTAGAGAATTTGGGTAGCTCTGGGGCCAACGTCCTGACTTTC. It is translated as CASSVENLGSSGANVLTF.

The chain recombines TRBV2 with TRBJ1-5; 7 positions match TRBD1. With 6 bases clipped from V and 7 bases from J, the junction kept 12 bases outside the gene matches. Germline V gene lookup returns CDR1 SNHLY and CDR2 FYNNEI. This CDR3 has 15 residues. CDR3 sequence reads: CASRPETGWWQPQHF. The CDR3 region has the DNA TGTGCCAGCAGGCCAGAGACAGGGTGGTGGCAGCCCCAGCATTTT. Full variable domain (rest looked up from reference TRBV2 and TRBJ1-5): EPEVTQTPSHQVTQMGQEVILRCVPISNHLYFYWYRQILGQKVEFLVSFYNNEISEKSEIFDDQFSVERPDGSNFTLKIRSTKLEDSAMYFCASRPETGWWQPQHFGDGTRLSIL.

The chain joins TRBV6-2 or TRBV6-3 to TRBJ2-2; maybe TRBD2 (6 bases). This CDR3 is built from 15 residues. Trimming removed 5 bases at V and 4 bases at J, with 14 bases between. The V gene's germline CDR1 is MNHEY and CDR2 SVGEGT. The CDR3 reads CASSLQVGGTGELFF. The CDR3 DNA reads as TGTGCCAGCAGTCTCCAGGTGGGGGGCACCGGGGAGCTGTTTTTT.

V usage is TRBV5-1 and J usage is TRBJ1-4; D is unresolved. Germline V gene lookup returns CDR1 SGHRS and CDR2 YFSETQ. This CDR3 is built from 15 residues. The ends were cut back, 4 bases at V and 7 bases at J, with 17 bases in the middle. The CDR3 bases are TGCGCCAGCAGCCCCCCCGGGATCGGGGTTGAAAAACTGTTTTTT. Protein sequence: CASSPPGIGVEKLFF.

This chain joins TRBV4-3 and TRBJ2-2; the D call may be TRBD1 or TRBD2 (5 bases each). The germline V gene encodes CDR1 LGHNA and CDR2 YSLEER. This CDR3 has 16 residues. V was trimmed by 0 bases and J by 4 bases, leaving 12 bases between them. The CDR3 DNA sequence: TGCGCCAGCAGCCAAGATCTGGGGGTTGGCACCGGGGAGCTGTTTTTT. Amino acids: CASSQDLGVGTGELFF.

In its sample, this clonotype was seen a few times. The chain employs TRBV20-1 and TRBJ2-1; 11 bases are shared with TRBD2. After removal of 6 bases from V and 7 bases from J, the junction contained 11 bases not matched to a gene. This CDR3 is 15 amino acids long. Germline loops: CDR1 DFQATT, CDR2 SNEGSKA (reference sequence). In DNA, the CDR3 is TGCAGTGCGGGCCTAGCGGGAGGTGTCTGGAATGAGCAGTTCTTC. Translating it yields CSAGLAGGVWNEQFF.

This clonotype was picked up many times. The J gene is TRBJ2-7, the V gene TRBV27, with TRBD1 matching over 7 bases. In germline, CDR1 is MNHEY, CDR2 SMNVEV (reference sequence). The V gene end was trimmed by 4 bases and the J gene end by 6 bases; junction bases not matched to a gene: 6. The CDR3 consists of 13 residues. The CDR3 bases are TGTGCCAGCAGTTCCCCACAGGGGACCGAGCAGTACTTC. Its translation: CASSSPQGTEQYF.

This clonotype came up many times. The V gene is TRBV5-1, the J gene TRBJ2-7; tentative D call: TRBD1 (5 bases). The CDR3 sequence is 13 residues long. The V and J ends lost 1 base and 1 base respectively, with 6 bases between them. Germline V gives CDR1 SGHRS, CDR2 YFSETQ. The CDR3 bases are TGCGCCAGCAGCTTGCAGGGTTCCTACGAGCAGTACTTC. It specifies CASSLQGSYEQYF.

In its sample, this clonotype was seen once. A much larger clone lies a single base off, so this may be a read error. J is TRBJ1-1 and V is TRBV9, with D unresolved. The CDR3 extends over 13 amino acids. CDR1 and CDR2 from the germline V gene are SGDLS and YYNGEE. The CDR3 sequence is CASSVGGSTEASF. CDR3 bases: TGTGCCAGCAGCGTAGGGGGAAGCACTGAAGCTTCCTTT.

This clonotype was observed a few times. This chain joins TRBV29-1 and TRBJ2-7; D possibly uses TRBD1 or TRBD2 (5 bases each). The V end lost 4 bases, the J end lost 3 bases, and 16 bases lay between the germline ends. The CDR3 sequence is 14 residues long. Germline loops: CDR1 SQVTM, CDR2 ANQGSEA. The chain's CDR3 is CSVAGARDDYEQYF. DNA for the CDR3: TGCAGCGTTGCTGGGGCGAGGGATGACTACGAGCAGTACTTC.

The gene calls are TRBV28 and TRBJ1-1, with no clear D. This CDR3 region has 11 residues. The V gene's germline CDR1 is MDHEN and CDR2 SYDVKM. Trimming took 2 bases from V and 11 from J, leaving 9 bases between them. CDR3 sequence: CASSLATVAFF. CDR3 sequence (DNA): TGTGCCAGCAGTTTAGCCACGGTGGCTTTCTTT.

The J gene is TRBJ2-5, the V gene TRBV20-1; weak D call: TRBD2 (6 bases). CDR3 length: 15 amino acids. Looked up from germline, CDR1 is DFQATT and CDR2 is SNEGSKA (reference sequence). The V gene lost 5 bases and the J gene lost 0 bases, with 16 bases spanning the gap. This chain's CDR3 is CSAAPGLRYQETQYF. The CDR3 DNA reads TGCAGTGCTGCCCCGGGACTCAGGTACCAAGAGACCCAGTACTTC.

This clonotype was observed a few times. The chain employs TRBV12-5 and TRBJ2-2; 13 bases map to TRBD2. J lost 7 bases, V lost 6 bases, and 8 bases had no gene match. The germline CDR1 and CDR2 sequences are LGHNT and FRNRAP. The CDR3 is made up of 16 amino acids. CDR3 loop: CASGPPGTSGVGELFF. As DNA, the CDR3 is TGTGCTAGTGGCCCACCCGGGACTAGCGGGGTCGGGGAGCTGTTTTTT.

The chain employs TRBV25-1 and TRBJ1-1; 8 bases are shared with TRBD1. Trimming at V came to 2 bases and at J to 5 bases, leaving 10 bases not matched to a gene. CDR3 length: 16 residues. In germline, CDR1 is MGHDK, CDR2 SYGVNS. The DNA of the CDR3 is TGTGCCAGCAGTGAACCGGACAGGGCCTCAGGGACTGAAGCTTTCTTT. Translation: CASSEPDRASGTEAFF.

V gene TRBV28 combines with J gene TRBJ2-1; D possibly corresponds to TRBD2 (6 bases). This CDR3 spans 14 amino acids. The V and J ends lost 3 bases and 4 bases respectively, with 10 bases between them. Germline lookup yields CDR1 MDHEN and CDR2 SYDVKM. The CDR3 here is CASSLGEAYNEQFF. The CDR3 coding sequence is TGTGCCAGCAGTTTGGGGGAGGCGTACAATGAGCAGTTCTTC.